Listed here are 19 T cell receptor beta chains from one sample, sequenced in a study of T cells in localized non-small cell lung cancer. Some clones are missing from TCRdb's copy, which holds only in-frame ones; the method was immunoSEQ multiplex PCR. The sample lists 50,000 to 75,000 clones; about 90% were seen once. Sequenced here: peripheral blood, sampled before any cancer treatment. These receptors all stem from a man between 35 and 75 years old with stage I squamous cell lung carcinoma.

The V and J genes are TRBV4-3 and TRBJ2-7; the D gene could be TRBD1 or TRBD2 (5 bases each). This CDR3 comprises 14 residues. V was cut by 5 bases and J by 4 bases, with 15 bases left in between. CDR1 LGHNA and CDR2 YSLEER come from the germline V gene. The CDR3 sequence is CASSSGTRAYEQYF. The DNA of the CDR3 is TGCGCCAGCAGCTCGGGAACCAGGGCGTACGAGCAGTACTTC.

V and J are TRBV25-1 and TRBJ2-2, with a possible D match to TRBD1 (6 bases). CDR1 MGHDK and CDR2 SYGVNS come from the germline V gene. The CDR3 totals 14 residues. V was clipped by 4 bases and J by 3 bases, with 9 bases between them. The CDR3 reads CASSGTGYTGELFF. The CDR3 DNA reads TGTGCCAGCAGTGGAACAGGGTACACCGGGGAGCTGTTTTTT.

For the CDR3, the DNA is TGTGCCAGCAGCTTCGGACTAGCGGGCGAGGATACGCAGTATTTT. Protein: CASSFGLAGEDTQYF. The V gene is TRBV7-2, the J gene TRBJ2-3; TRBD2 agrees at 11 bases. This CDR3 region has 15 residues. V was clipped by 3 bases and J by 6 bases; unmatched bases: 5. The germline V gene encodes CDR1 SGHTA and CDR2 FQGNSA. The whole variable domain, filled in from reference TRBV7-2 and TRBJ2-3, reads GAGVSQSPSNKVTEKGKDVELRCDPISGHTALYWYRQSLGQGLEFLIYFQGNSAPDKSGLPSDRFSAERTGGSVSTLTIQRTQQEDSAVYLCASSFGLAGEDTQYFGPGTRLTVL.

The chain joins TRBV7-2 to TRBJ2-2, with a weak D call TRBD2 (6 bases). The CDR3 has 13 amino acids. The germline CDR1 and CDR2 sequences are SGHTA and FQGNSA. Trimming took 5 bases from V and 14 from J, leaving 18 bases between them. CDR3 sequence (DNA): TGTGCCAGCAGCCCCCCCGCGGGGCCTGGTCTGTTTTTT. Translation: CASSPPAGPGLFF.

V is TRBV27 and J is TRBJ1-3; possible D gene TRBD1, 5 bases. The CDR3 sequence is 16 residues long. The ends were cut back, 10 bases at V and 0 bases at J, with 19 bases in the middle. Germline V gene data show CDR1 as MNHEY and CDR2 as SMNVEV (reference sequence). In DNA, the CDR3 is TGTGCCACCCCGTCACGGGCAGGGCCCTCTGGAAACACCATATATTTT. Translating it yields CATPSRAGPSGNTIYF.

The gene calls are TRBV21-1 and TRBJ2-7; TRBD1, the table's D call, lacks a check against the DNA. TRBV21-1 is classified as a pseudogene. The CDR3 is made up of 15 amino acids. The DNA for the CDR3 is TGTGCCAGCAGCAATCAGGACAGGGGAGGAAACGAGCAGTACTTC. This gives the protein CASSNQDRGGNEQYF.

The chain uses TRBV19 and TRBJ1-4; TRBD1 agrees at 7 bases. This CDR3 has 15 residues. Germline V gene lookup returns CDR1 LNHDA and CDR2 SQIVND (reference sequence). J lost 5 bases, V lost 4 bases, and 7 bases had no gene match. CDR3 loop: CASSTRGDSNEKLFF. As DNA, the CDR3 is TGTGCCAGTAGTACCCGAGGGGACAGCAATGAAAAACTGTTTTTT.

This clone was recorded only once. The CDR3 spells CASSPRRLAGEQYF. CDR3 bases: TGTGCCAGCAGCCCCAGGCGACTAGCGGGTGAGCAGTACTTC. V is TRBV9 and J is TRBJ2-7; 10 bases match TRBD2. V was clipped by 4 bases and J by 7 bases; unmatched bases: 8. This CDR3 is 14 amino acids long. Germline CDR1 and CDR2: SGDLS and YYNGEE.

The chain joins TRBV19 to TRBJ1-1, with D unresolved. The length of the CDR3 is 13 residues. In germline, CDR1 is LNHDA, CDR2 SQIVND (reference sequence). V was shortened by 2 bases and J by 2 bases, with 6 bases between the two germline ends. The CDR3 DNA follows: TGTGCCAGTAGTATACGGACTAACACTGAAGCTTTCTTT. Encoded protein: CASSIRTNTEAFF.

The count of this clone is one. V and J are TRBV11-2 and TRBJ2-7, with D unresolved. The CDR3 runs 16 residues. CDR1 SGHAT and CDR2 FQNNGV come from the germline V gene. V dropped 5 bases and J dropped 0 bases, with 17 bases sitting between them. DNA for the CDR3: TGTGCCAGCAGCCCTTTGGGAAGGACGAGCTCCTACGAGCAGTACTTC. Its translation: CASSPLGRTSSYEQYF.

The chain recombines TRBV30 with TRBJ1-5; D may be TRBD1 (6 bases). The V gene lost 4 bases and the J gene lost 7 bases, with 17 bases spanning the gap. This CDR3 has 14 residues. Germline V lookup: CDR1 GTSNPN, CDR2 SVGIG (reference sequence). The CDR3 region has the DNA TGTGCCTGGACTGGACAGAATTTCGCCCAGCCCCAGCATTTT. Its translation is CAWTGQNFAQPQHF.

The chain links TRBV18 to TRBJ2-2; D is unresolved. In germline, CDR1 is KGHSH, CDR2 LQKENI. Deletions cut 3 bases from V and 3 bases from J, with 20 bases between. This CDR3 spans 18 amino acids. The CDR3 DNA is TGTGCCAGCTCACCCTGGGCTCTAGGGTATCGGGACACCGGGGAGCTGTTTTTT. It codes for CASSPWALGYRDTGELFF. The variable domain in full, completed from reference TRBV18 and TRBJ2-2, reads NAGVMQNPRHLVRRRGQEARLRCSPMKGHSHVYWYRQLPEEGLKFMVYLQKENIIDESGMPKERFSAEFPKEGPSILRIQQVVRGDSAAYFCASSPWALGYRDTGELFFGEGSRLTVL.

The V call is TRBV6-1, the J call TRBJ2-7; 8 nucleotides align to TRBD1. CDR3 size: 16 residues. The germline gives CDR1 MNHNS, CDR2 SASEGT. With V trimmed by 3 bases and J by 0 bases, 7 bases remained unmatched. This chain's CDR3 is CASSDLDRAISYEQYF. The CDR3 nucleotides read TGTGCCAGCAGTGACCTGGACAGGGCGATCTCCTACGAGCAGTACTTC.

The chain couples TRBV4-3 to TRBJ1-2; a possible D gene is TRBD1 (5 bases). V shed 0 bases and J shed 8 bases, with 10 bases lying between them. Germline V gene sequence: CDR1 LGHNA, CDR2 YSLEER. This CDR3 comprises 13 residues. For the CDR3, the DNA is TGCGCCAGCAGCCAAGAAGGGGTTCGGGGCTACACCTTC. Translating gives CASSQEGVRGYTF.

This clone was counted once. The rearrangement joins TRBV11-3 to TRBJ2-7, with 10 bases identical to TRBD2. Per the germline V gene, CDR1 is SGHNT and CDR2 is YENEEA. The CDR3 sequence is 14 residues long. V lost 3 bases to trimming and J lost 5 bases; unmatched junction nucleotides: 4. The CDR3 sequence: CASSLASGSHEQYF. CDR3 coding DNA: TGTGCCAGCAGCTTGGCTAGCGGGAGTCACGAGCAGTACTTC.

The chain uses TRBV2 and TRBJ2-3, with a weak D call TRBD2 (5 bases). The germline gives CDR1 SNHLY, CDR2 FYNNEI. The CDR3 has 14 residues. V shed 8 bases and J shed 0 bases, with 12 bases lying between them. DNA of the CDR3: TGTGCCAGCGTTCAGGTAGCGAGCACAGATACGCAGTATTTT. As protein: CASVQVASTDTQYF.

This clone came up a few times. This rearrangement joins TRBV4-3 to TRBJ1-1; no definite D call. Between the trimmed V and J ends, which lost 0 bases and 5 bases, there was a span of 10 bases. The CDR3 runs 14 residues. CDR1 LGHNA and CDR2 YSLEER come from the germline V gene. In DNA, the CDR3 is TGCGCCAGCAGCCAAGAATGGGAGTGGACTGAAGCTTTCTTT. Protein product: CASSQEWEWTEAFF.

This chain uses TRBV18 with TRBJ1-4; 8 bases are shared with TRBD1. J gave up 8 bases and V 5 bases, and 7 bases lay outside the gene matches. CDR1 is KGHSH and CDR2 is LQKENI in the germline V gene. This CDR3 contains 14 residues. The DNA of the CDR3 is TGTGCCAGCTCATCCGGGACAGGTGGCGAAAAACTGTTTTTT. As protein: CASSSGTGGEKLFF.

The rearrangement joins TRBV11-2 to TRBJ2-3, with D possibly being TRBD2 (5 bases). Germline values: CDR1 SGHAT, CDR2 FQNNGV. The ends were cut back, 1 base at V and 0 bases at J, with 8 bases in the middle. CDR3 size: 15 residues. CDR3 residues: CASSLGGRSTDTQYF. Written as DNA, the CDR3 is TGTGCCAGCAGCTTAGGAGGGAGAAGCACAGATACGCAGTATTTT.